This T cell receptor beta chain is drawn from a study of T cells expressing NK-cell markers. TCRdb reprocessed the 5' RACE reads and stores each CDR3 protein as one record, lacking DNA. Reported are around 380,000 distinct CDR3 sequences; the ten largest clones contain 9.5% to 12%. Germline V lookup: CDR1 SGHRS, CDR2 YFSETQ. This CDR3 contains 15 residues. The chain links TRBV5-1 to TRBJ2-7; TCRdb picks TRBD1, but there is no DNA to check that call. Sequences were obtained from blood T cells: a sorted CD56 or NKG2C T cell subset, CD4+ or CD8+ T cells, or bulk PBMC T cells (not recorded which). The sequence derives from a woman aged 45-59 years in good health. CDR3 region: CASSAGTGGFYEQYF.